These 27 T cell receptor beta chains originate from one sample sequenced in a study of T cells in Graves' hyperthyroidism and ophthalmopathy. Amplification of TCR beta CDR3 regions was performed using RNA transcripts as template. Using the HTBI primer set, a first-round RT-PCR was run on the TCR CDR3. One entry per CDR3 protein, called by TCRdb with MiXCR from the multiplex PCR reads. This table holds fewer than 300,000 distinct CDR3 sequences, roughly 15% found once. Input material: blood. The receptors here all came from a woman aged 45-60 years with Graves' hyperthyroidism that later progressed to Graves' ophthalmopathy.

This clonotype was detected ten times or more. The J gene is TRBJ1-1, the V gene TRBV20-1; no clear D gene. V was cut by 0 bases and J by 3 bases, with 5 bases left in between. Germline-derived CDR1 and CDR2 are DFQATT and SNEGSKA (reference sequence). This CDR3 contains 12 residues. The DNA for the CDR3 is TGCAGTGCTAGAGACGGGGACACTGAAGCTTTCTTT. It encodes CSARDGDTEAFF.

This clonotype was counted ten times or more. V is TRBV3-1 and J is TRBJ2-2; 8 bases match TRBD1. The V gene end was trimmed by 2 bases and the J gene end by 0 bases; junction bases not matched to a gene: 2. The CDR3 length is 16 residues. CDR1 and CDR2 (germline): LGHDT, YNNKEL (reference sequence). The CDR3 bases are TGTGCCAGCAGCCAAAGGGACAGGTCGAACACCGGGGAGCTGTTTTTT. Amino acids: CASSQRDRSNTGELFF.

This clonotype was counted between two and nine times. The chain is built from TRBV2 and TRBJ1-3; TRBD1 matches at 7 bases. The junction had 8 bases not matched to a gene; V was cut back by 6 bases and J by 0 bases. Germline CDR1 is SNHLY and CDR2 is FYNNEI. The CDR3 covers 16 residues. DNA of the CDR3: TGTGCCAGCAGCTTGACAGGGCCATCCTCTGGAAACACCATATATTTT. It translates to CASSLTGPSSGNTIYF.

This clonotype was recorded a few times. The CDR3: CASSSYDNYGYTF. CDR3 in DNA: TGCGCCAGCAGCTCCTACGATAACTATGGCTACACCTTC. The chain couples TRBV5-1 to TRBJ1-2; no clear D. CDR3 length: 13 amino acids. V shed 3 bases and J shed 1 base, with 7 bases lying between them. Germline V lookup: CDR1 SGHRS, CDR2 YFSETQ.

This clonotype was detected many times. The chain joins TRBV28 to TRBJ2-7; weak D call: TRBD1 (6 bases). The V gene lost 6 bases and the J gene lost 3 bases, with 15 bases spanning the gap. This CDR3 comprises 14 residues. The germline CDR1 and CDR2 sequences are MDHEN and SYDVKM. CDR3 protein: CASRRPGQSYEQYF. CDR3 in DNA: TGTGCCAGCAGAAGACCGGGACAAAGCTACGAGCAGTACTTC.

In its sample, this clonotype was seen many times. CDR3 sequence reads: CASSATYRGPSNQPQHF. In DNA form, the CDR3 reads TGTGCCAGCAGTGCCACTTACAGGGGACCTAGCAATCAGCCCCAGCATTTT. This chain uses TRBV2 with TRBJ1-5; 7 nucleotides agree with TRBD1. Germline V gene data show CDR1 as SNHLY and CDR2 as FYNNEI. With V trimmed by 4 bases and J by 0 bases, 9 bases remained unmatched. This CDR3 contains 17 residues.

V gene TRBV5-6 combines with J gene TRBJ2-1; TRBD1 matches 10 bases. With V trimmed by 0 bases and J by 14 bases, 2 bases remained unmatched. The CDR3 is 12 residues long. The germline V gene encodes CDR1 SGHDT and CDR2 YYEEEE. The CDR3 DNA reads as TGTGCCAGCAGCTTGGCCGGGACAGGGGAGTTCTTC. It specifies CASSLAGTGEFF.

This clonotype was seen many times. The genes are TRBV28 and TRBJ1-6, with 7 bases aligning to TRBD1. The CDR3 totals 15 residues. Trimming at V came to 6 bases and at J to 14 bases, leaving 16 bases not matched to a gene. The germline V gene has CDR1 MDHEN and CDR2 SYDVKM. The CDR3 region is CASRGHRDSVWALHF. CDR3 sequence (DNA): TGTGCCAGCAGGGGTCACCGGGACAGCGTTTGGGCCCTCCACTTT.

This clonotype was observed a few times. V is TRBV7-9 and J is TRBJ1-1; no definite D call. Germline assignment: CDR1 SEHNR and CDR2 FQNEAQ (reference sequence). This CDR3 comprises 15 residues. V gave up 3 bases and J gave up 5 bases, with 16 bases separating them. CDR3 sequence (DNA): TGTGCCAGCAGCTTTGGTATTCGCGGAGGAACTGAAGCTTTCTTT. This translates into CASSFGIRGGTEAFF.

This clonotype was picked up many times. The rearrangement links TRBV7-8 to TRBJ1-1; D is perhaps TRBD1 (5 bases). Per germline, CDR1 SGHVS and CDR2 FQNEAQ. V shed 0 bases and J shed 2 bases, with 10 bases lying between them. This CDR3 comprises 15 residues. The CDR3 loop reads CASSLASGINTEAFF. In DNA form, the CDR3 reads TGTGCCAGCAGCTTAGCGTCAGGGATCAACACTGAAGCTTTCTTT.

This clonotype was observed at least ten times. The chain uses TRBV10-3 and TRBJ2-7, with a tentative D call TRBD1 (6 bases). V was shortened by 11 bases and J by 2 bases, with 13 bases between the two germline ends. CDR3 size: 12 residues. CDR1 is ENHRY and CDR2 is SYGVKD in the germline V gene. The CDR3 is CARGGDTYEQYF. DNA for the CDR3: TGTGCCCGCGGTGGGGACACCTACGAGCAGTACTTC.

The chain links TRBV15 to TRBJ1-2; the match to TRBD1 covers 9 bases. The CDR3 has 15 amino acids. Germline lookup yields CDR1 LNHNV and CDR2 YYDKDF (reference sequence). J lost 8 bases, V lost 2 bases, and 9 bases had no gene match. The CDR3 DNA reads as TGTGCCACCAGCAGACGACAGGGGGGTGTTATGGGCTACACCTTC. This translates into CATSRRQGGVMGYTF. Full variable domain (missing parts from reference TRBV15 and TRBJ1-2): DAMVIQNPRYQVTQFGKPVTLSCSQTLNHNVMYWYQQKSSQAPKLLFHYYDKDFNNEADTPDNFQSRRPNTSFCFLDIRSPGLGDTAMYLCATSRRQGGVMGYTFGSGTRLTVV.

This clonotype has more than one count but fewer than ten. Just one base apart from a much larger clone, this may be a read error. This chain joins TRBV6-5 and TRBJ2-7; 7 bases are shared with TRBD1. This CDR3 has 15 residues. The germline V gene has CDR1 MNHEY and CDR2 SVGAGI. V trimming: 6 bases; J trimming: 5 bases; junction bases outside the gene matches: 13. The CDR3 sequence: CASSYGETGFDEQYF. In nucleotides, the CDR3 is TGTGCCAGCAGCTACGGGGAGACAGGGTTCGACGAGCAGTACTTC.

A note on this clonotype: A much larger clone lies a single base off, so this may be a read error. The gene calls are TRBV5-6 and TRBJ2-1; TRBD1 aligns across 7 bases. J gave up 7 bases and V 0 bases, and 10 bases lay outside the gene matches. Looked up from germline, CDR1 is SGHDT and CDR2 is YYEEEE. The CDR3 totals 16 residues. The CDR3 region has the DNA TGTGCCAGCAGCTTGGGCAGGGGGTTAGTGATGAATGAGCAGTTCTTC. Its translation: CASSLGRGLVMNEQFF.

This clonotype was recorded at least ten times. The DNA for the CDR3 is TGCGCCAGCAGCTTGGGGGGCGGGACGTCGCAGGATACGCAGTATTTT. Protein sequence: CASSLGGGTSQDTQYF. This chain uses TRBV5-1 with TRBJ2-3; D perhaps matches TRBD2 (6 bases). The CDR3 length is 16 residues. Germline values: CDR1 SGHRS, CDR2 YFSETQ. The V end was cut by 0 bases, the J end by 6 bases, with 17 bases between.

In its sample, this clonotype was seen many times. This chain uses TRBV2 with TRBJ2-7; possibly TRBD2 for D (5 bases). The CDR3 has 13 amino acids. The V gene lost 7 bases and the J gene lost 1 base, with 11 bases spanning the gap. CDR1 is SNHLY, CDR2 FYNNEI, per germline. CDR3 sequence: CASTGGGSYEQYF. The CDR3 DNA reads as TGTGCCAGCACCGGAGGTGGGTCCTACGAGCAGTACTTC.

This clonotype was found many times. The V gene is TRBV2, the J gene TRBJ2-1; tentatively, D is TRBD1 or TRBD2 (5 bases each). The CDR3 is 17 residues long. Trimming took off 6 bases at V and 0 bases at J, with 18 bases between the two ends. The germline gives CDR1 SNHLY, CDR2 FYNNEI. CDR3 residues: CASRDPGTSGSYNEQFF. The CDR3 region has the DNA TGTGCCAGCAGGGATCCCGGGACGAGCGGCTCCTACAATGAGCAGTTCTTC.

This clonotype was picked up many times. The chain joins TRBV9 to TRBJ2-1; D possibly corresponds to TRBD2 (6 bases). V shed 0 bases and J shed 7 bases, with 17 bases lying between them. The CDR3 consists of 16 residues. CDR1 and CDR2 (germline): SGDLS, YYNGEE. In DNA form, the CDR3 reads TGTGCCAGCAGCGTAGGGGTCGGAGGGGCCGGAAATGAGCAGTTCTTC. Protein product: CASSVGVGGAGNEQFF.

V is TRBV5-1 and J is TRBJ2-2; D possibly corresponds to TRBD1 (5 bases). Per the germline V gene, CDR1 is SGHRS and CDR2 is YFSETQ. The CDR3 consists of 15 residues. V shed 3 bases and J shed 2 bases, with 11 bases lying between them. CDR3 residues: CASSWERGNTGELFF. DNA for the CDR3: TGCGCCAGCAGCTGGGAAAGGGGTAACACCGGGGAGCTGTTTTTT.

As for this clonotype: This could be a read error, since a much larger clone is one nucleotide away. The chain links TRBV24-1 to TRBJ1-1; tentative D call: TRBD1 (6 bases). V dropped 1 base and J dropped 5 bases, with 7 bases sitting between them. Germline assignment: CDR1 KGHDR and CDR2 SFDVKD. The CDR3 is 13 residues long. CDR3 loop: CATSDLGGTEAFF. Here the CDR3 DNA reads TGTGCCACCAGTGATTTAGGGGGGACTGAAGCTTTCTTT.

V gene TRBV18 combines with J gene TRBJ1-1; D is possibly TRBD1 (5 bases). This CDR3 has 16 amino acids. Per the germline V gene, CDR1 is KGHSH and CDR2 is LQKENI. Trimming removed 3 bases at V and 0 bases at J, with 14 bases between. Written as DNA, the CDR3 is TGTGCCAGCTCACCCGATCACGGGACGCTGAACACTGAAGCTTTCTTT. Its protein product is CASSPDHGTLNTEAFF.

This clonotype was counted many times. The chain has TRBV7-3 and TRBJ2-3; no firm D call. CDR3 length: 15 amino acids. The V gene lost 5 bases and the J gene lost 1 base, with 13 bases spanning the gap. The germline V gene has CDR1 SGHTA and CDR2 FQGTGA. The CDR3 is CASSPRSGGTDTQYF. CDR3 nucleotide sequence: TGTGCCAGCAGCCCTCGATCTGGGGGCACAGATACGCAGTATTTT. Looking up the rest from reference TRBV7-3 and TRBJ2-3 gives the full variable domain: GAGVSQTPSNKVTEKGKYVELRCDPISGHTALYWYRQSLGQGPEFLIYFQGTGAADDSGLPNDRFFAVRPEGSVSTLKIQRTERGDSAVYLCASSPRSGGTDTQYFGPGTRLTVL.

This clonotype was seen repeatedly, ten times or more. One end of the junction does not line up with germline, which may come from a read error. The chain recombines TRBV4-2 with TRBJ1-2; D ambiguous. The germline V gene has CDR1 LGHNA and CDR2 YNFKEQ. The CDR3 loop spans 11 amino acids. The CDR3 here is CASRQAENYTF. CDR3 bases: TGTGCCAGCAGACAAGCTGAAAACTACACCTTC.

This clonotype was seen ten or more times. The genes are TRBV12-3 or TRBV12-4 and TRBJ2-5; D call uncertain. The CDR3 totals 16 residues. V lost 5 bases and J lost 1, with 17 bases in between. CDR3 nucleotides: TGTGCCAGCAGTACCTGGACCCAGCAAGGCCAAGAGACCCAGTACTTC. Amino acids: CASSTWTQQGQETQYF.

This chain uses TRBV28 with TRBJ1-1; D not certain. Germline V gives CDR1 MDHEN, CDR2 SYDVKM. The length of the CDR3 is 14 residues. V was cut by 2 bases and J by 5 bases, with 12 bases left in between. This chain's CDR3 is CASSLQALRTEAFF. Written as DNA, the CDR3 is TGTGCCAGCAGTTTACAGGCCCTGAGGACTGAAGCTTTCTTT.

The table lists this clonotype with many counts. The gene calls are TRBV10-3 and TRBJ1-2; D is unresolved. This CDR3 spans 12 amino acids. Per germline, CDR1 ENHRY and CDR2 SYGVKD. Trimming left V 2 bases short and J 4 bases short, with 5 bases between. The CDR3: CAISEGTYGYTF. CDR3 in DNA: TGTGCCATCAGTGAGGGCACCTATGGCTACACCTTC.

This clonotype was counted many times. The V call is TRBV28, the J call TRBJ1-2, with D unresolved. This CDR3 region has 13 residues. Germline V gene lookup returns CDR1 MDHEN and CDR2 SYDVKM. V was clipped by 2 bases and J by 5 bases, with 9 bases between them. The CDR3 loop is CASSLVSNYGYTF. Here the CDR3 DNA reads TGTGCCAGCAGTTTAGTTTCGAATTATGGCTACACCTTC.